This TCR beta chain was identified during a study of blood T cell repertoires in COVID-19. In the study overall: The United States, Italy and Spain were the sources of the acute and convalescent COVID-19 samples.

In the authors' workflow: Estimated nucleated cell counts came from reference gene primer amplification. Sequencing used immunoSEQ multiplex PCR; TCRdb keeps in-frame clones, though not all of them. V, J and clone size derive from that table, while D and trimming were established from the DNA sequence. The sample includes about 270,000 clones, roughly nine tenths of them seen just once. The germline CDR1 and CDR2 sequences are WNHNN and SYGVQD (reference sequence). J lost 6 bases, V lost 9 bases, and 8 bases had no gene match. CDR3 length: 13 amino acids. Cohort placement rested on clinical history that participants reported themselves. Donors of Cohort 3 who recovered were those that had two negative PCRs, clearance, or symptom resolution.

The V and J genes are TRBV10-1 and TRBJ2-3; 8 nucleotides align to TRBD2. The sample was PBMCs or T cells enriched from blood (not recorded which). This receptor was taken from a woman between 18 and 30 years old who had recovered from COVID-19. The CDR3 here is CASSAGVVDTQYF. The CDR3, as DNA: TGCGCCAGTTCAGCGGGGGTAGTGGATACGCAGTATTTT.